This record covers a single TCR beta chain. This CDR3 contains 11 residues. The V gene's germline CDR1 is MNHNY and CDR2 SVGAGI (reference sequence). V lost 8 bases and J lost 2, with 4 bases in between. Methods used by the authors: Amplification from reference gene primers served as the basis for estimated nucleated cell counts. TCRdb's table, derived via immunoSEQ multiplex PCR, lists solely in-frame clones and lacks some. The D gene and trimming were derived from the DNA, and the V and J assignments and clone size from that table. The table has some 150,000 clones, 88% seen once; the top ten hold 0.95% to 1.5%. Individuals drawn from around 24 US areas were about 18 to 90 years old. The data were taken from a study of blood T cell repertoires in COVID-19. Looking at the study overall: Acute-phase and convalescent COVID-19 samples originated in the United States, Italy and Spain.

The V call is TRBV6-6, the J call TRBJ2-1; unclear D gene. The sequence came from a woman in her 30s with acute COVID-19. Sample: PBMCs or T cells enriched from blood (not recorded which). CDR3 in DNA: TGTGCCAGCGGGCCCTACAATGAGCAGTTCTTC. This sequence encodes CASGPYNEQFF.